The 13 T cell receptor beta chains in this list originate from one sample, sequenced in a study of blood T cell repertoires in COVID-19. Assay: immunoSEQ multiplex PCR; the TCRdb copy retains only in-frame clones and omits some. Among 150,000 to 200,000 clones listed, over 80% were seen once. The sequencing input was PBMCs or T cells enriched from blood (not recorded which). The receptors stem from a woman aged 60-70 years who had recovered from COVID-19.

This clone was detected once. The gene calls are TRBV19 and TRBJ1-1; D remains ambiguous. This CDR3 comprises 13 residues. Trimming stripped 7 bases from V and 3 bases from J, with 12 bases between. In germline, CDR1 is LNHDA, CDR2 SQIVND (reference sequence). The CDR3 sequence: CASNEGGYTEAFF. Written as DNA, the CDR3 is TGTGCCAGTAATGAGGGAGGGTACACTGAAGCTTTCTTT. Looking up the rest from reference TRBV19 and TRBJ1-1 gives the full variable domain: DGGITQSPKYLFRKEGQNVTLSCEQNLNHDAMYWYRQDPGQGLRLIYYSQIVNDFQKGDIAEGYSVSREKKESFPLTVTSAQKNPTAFYLCASNEGGYTEAFFGQGTRLTVV.

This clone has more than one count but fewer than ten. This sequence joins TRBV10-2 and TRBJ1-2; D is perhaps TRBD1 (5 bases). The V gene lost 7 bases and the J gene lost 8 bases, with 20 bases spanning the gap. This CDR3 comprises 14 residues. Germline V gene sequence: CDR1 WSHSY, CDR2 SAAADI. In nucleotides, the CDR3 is TGCGCCAGCACCTCAGACAGAGCCCTACGGGGCTACACCTTC. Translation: CASTSDRALRGYTF.

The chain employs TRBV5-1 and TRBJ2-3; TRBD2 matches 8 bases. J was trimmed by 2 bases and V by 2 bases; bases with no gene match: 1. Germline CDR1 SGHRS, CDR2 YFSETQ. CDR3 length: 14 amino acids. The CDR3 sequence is CASSFSGATDTQYF. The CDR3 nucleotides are TGCGCCAGCAGCTTTAGCGGGGCCACAGATACGCAGTATTTT.

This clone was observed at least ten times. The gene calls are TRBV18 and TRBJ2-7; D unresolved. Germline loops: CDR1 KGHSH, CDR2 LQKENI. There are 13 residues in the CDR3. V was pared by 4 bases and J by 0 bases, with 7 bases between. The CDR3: CASSLQSSYEQYF. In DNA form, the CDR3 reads TGTGCCAGCTCACTACAAAGCTCCTACGAGCAGTACTTC.

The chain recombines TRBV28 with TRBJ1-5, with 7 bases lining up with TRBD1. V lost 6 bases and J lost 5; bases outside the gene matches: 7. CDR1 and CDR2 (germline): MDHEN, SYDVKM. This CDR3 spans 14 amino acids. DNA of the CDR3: TGTGCCAGCAGGAAACACAGGGGTGATCAGCCCCAGCATTTT. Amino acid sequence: CASRKHRGDQPQHF.

CDR3 bases: TGTGCCAGCAAGGCCCCCAGGGGGGACACTGAAGCTTTCTTT. This sequence encodes CASKAPRGDTEAFF. The genes are TRBV2 and TRBJ1-1, with TRBD1 identical over 7 bases. V shed 7 bases, J shed 3 bases, and the junction held 8 bases outside the gene matches. Germline V gene data show CDR1 as SNHLY and CDR2 as FYNNEI. This CDR3 is built from 14 residues. Based on the CDR3 plus reference TRBV2 and TRBJ1-1, the full variable domain is EPEVTQTPSHQVTQMGQEVILRCVPISNHLYFYWYRQILGQKVEFLVSFYNNEISEKSEIFDDQFSVERPDGSNFTLKIRSTKLEDSAMYFCASKAPRGDTEAFFGQGTRLTVV.

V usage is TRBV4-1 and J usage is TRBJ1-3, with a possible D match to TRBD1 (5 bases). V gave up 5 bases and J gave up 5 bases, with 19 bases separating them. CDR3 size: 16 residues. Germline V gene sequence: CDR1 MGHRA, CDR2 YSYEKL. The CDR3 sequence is CASSEPTVKGRNTIYF. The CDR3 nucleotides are TGCGCCAGCAGCGAACCGACAGTAAAAGGGAGAAACACCATATATTTT.

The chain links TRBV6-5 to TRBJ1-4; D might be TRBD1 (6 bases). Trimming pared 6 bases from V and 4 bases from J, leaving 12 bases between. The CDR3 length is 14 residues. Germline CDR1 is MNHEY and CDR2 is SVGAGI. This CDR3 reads CASRRGTRNEKLFF. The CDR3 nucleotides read TGTGCCAGCAGGAGGGGGACCCGTAATGAAAAACTGTTTTTT.

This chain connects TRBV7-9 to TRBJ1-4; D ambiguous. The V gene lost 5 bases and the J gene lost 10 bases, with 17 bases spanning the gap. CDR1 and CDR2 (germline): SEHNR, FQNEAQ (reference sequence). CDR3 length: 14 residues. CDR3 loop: CASSPLWEVGKLFF. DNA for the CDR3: TGTGCCAGCAGCCCCCTATGGGAGGTTGGAAAACTGTTTTTT.

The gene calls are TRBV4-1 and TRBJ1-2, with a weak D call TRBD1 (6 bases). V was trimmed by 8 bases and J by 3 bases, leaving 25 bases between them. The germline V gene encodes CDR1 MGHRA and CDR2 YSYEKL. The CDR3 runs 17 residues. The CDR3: CASAKTLPNRDHYGYTF. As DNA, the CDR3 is TGCGCCAGCGCCAAGACCCTACCTAACAGGGATCACTATGGCTACACCTTC.

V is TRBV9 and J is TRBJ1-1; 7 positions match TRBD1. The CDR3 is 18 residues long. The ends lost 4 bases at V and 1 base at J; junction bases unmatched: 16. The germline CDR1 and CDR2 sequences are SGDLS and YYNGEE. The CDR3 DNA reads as TGTGCCAGCAGCACGTATGACAGGGTAGGTCTGGGGAACACTGAAGCTTTCTTT. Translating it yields CASSTYDRVGLGNTEAFF.

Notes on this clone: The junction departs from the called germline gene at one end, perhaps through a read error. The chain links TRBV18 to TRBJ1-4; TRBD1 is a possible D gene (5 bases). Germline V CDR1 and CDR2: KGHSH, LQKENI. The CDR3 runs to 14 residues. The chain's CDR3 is CASSPRQTNEKLFF. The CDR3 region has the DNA TGTGCCAGCTCGCCACGACAGACTAATGAAAAACTGTTTTTT.

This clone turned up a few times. As DNA, the CDR3 is TGTGCCAGCAGCGTAGGGAGGGTCACAGATACGCAGTATTTT. This codes for CASSVGRVTDTQYF. The chain links TRBV9 to TRBJ2-3; possible D gene TRBD2, 6 bases. The germline V gene has CDR1 SGDLS and CDR2 YYNGEE. This CDR3 has 14 amino acids. Trimming left V 0 bases short and J 2 bases short, with 7 bases between.